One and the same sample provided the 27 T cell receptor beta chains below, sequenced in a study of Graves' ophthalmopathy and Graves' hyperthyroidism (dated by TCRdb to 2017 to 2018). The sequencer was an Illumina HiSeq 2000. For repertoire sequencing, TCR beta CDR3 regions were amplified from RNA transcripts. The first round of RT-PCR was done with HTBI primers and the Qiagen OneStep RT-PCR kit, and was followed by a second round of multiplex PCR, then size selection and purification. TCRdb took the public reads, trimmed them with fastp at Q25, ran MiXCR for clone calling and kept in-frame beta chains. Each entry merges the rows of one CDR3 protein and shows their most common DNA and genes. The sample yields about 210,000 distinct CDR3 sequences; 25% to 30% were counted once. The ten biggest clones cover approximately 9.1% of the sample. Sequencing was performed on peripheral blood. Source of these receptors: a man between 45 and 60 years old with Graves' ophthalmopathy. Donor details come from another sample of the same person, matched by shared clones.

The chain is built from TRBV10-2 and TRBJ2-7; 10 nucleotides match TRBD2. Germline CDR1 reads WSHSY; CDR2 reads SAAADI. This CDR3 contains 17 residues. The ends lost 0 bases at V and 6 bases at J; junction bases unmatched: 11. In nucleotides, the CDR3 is TGCGCCAGCAGTGAGTCACTAGCGGGAATAAGGCCGGGCGAGCAGTACTTC. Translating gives CASSESLAGIRPGEQYF.

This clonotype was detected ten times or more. The CDR3 DNA follows: TGTGCCAGCAGCCAAATGGCCTCCACAGATACGCAGTATTTT. Its protein product is CASSQMASTDTQYF. The V and J genes are TRBV7-2 and TRBJ2-3; D remains ambiguous. This CDR3 is built from 14 residues. Trimming took off 5 bases at V and 2 bases at J, with 11 bases between the two ends. Germline CDR1 and CDR2: SGHTA and FQGNSA.

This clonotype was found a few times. In nucleotides, the CDR3 is TGTGCCAGCAGCACGCCGACAGATTACTACGAGCAGTACTTC. Its translation: CASSTPTDYYEQYF. The rearrangement uses TRBV12-3 or TRBV12-4 and TRBJ2-7, with D possibly TRBD1 on 5 matching bases. The CDR3 contains 14 residues. Trimming took 6 bases from V and 3 from J, leaving 15 bases between them.

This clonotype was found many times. The CDR3 DNA reads TGTGCCAGTAGTTCTACTAGCGTGAAGACCCAGTACTTC. This translates into CASSSTSVKTQYF. V and J are TRBV19 and TRBJ2-5; 7 nucleotides align to TRBD2. V gave up 5 bases and J gave up 6 bases; unmatched junction bases: 6. The germline V gene has CDR1 LNHDA and CDR2 SQIVND (reference sequence). The CDR3 runs 13 residues.

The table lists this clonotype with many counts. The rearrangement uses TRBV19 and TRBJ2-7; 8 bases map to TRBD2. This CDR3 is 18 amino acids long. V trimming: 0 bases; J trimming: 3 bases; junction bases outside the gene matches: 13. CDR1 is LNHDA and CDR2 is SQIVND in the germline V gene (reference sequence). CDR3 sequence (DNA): TGTGCCAGTAGTATAGATCTTCTAGCGGGCCTGGATGGCTACGAGCAGTACTTC. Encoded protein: CASSIDLLAGLDGYEQYF.

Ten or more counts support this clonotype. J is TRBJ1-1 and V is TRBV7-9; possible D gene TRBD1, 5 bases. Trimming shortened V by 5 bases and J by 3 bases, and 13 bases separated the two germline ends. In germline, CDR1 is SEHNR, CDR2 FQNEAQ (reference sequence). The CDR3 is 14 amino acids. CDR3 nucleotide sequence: TGTGCCAGCAGCCTGGGCCTGGGGGACACTGAAGCTTTCTTT. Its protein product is CASSLGLGDTEAFF. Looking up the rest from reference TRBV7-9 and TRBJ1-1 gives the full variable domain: DTGVSQNPRHKITKRGQNVTFRCDPISEHNRLYWYRQTLGQGPEFLTYFQNEAQLEKSRLLSDRFSAERPKGSFSTLEIQRTEQGDSAMYLCASSLGLGDTEAFFGQGTRLTVV.

The CDR3 protein is CASSLSWSDYTF. CDR3 nucleotides: TGTGCCAGCAGTTTATCTTGGTCGGACTACACCTTC. The chain recombines TRBV28 with TRBJ1-2; no clear D gene. V was trimmed by 1 base and J by 10 bases, leaving 10 bases between them. Germline-derived CDR1 and CDR2 are MDHEN and SYDVKM. The length of the CDR3 is 12 residues.

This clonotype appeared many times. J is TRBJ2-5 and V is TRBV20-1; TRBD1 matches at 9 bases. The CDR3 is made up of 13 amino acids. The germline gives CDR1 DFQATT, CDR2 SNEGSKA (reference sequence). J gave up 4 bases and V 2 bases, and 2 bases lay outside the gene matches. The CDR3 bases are TGCAGTGCTAGAAGGACAGGGGTAGAGACCCAGTACTTC. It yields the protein CSARRTGVETQYF.

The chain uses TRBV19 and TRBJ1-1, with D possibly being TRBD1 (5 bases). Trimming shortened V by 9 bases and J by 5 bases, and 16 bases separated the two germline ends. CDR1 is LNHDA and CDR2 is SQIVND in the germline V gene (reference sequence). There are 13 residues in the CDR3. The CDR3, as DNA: TGTGCCAGCCAAGACCGGAGGGGTACTGAAGCTTTCTTT. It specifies CASQDRRGTEAFF.

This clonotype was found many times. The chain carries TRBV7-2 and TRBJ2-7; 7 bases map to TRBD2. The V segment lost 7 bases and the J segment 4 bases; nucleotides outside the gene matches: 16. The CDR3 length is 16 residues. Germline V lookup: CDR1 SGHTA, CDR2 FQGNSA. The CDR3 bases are TGTGCCAGCATAGAAGGCGTGACTAGCCTCCCTTACGAGCAGTACTTC. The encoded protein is CASIEGVTSLPYEQYF.

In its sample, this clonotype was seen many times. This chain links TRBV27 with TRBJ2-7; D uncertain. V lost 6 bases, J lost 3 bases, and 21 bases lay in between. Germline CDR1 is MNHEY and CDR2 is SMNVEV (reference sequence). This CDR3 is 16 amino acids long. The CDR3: CASSASRWEGRYEQYF. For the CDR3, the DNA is TGTGCCAGCAGCGCCAGCAGGTGGGAAGGACGCTACGAGCAGTACTTC.

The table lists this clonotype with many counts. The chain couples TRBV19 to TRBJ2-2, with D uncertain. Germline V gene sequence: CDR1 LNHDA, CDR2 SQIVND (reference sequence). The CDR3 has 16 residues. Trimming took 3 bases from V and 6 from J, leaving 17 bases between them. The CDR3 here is CASSIVGPRVPGELFF. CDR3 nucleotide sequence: TGTGCCAGTAGTATCGTGGGCCCCCGGGTACCCGGGGAGCTGTTTTTT.

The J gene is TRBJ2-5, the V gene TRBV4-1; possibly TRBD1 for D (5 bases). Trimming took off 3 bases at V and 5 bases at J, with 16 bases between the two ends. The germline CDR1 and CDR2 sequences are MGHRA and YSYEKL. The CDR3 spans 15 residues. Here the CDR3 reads CASSHRQYLSETQYF. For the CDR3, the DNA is TGCGCCAGCAGCCATCGACAGTACCTCAGCGAGACCCAGTACTTC.

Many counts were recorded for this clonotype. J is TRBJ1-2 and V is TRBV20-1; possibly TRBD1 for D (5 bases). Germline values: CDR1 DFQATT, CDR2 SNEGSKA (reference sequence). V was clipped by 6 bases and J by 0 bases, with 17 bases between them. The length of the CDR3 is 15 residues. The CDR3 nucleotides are TGCAGTGCATTAAGACCCGGGGGACCTAACTATGGCTACACCTTC. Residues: CSALRPGGPNYGYTF.

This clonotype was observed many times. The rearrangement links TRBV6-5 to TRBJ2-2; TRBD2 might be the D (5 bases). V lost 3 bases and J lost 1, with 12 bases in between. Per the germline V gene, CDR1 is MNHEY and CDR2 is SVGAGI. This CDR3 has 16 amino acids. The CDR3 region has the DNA TGTGCCAGCAGTTATAAACGGGAACTGAACACCGGGGAGCTGTTTTTT. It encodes CASSYKRELNTGELFF.

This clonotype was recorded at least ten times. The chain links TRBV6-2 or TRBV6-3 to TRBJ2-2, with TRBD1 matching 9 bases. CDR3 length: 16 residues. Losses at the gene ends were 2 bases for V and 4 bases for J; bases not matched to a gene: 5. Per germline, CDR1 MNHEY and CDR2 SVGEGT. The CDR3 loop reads CASSYPDRGVTGELFF. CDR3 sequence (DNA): TGTGCCAGCAGTTACCCCGACAGGGGGGTCACCGGGGAGCTGTTTTTT.

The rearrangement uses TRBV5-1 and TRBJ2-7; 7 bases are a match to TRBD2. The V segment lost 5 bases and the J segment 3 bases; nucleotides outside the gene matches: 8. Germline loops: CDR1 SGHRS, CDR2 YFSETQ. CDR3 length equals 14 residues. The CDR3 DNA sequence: TGCGCCAGCAGGACGGGTCCTAGCGGCTACGAGCAGTACTTC. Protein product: CASRTGPSGYEQYF.

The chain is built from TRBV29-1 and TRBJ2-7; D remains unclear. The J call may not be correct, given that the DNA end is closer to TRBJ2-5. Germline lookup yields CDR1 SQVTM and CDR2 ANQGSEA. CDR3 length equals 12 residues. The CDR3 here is CSVDGALETQYF. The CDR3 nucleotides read TGCAGCGTTGATGGAGCTTTAGAGACCCAGTACTTC.

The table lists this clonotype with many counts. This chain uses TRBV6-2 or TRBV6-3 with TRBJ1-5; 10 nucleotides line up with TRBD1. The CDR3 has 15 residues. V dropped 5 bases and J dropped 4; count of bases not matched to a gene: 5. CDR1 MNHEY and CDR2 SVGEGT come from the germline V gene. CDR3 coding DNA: TGTGCCAGCAGTAAGGGACAGGGGTTAAATCAGCCCCAGCATTTT. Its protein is CASSKGQGLNQPQHF.

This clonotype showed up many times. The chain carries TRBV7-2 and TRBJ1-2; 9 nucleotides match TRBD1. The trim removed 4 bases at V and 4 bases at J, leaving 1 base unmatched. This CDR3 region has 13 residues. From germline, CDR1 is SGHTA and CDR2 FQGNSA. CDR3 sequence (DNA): TGTGCCAGCAGCTCGGGACAGGGCTATGGCTACACCTTC. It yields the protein CASSSGQGYGYTF. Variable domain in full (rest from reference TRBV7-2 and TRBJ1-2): GAGVSQSPSNKVTEKGKDVELRCDPISGHTALYWYRQSLGQGLEFLIYFQGNSAPDKSGLPSDRFSAERTGGSVSTLTIQRTQQEDSAVYLCASSSGQGYGYTFGSGTRLTVV.

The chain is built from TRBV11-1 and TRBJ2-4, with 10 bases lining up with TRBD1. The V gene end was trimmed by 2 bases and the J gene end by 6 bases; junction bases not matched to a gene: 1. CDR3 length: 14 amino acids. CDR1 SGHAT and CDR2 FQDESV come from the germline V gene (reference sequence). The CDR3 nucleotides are TGTGCCAGCAGCTTAAGACAGGGGGCAAACATTCAGTACTTC. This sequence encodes CASSLRQGANIQYF.

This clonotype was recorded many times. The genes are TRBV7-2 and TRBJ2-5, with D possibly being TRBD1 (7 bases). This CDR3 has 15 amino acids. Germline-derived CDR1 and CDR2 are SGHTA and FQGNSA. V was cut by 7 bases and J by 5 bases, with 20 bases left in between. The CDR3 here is CASIQRQGGGETQYF. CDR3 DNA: TGTGCCAGCATCCAACGACAGGGCGGAGGGGAGACCCAGTACTTC.

The CDR3 protein is CAWTSWEGLYGYTF. For the CDR3, the DNA is TGTGCCTGGACCTCCTGGGAGGGTCTCTATGGCTACACCTTC. The chain has TRBV30 and TRBJ1-2; unclear D gene. Germline loops: CDR1 GTSNPN, CDR2 SVGIG (reference sequence). CDR3 size: 14 residues. V lost 4 bases, J lost 4 bases, and 16 bases lay in between.

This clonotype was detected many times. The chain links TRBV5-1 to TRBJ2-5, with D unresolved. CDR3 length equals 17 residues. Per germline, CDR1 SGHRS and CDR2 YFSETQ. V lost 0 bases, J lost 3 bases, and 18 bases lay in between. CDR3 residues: CASSLAPAMPIKETQYF. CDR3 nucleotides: TGCGCCAGCAGCTTGGCCCCAGCAATGCCGATCAAAGAGACCCAGTACTTC.

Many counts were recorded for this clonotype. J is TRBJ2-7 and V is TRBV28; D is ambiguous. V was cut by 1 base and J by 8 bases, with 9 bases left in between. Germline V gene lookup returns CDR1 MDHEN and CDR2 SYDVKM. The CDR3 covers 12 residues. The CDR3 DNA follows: TGTGCCAGCAGTTTATTCAGTGAAAAGCAGTACTTC. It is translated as CASSLFSEKQYF.

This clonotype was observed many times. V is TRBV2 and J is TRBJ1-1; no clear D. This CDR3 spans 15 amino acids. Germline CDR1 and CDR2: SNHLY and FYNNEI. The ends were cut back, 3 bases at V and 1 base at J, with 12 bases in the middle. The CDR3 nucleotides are TGTGCCAGCAGTGAGGGTCGGGTGGGGAACACTGAAGCTTTCTTT. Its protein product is CASSEGRVGNTEAFF.

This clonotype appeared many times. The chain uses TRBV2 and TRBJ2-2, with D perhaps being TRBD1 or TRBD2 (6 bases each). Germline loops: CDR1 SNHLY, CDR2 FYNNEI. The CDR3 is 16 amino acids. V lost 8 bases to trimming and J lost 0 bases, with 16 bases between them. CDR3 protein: CASSWGADPNTGELFF. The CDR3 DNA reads TGTGCCAGCTCCTGGGGGGCGGACCCGAACACCGGGGAGCTGTTTTTT.